This entry concerns a single T cell receptor (beta chain). What it binds is unknown. These data belong to a study of T-cell memory formation after mild COVID-19. Study-level results: Pre-infection memory already had some responding clones, implying cross-reactive memory joined.

TCRdb itself ran the 5' RACE reads through MiXCR, one entry per CDR3 protein. The sample has 150,000 to 200,000 distinct CDR3 sequences, roughly 15% seen once. The V end lost 8 bases, the J end lost 9 bases, and 16 bases lay between the germline ends. Germline CDR1 reads SNHLY; CDR2 reads FYNNEI. CDR3 length: 13 residues. This chain links TRBV2 with TRBJ2-2, with D unclear. The sequencing input was PBMCs or a T cell subset sorted from them (not recorded which). This TCR came from an adult woman who had mild COVID-19 (a few samples of this study predate the infection). Cell type and time point are not known. The CDR3 loop is CASGVGPGWELFF. The DNA for the CDR3 is TGTGCCAGCGGAGTCGGGCCTGGTTGGGAGCTGTTTTTT. Using reference TRBV2 and TRBJ2-2 for the parts outside the CDR3, the full variable domain is EPEVTQTPSHQVTQMGQEVILRCVPISNHLYFYWYRQILGQKVEFLVSFYNNEISEKSEIFDDQFSVERPDGSNFTLKIRSTKLEDSAMYFCASGVGPGWELFFGEGSRLTVL.